The rows below give T cell receptor beta chains drawn from one sample of a study of cytomegalovirus exposure and HLA in healthy donors. The data were produced by immunoSEQ multiplex PCR, yet TCRdb's version contains in-frame clones alone and is incomplete. This repertoire shows some 140,000 clones, roughly 85% found once; its top ten account for 6.5%. Input material: PBMCs. These receptors were obtained from a man in his forties in good health and CMV-seropositive. CDR3s include the opening cysteine and the closing phenylalanine or tryptophan. The D gene is left open where the match is weak. Not every row has a clone size; where given, it reads once, few, many or a size class.

j_gene | v_gene | d_gene | abundance | CDR3aa | CDR3nt
TRBJ1-4 | TRBV28 | TRBD1 | NA | CASSPWTGEDEKLFF | TGTGCCAGCAGTCCTTGGACAGGGGAGGATGAAAAACTGTTTTTT
TRBJ2-5 | TRBV19 | NA | NA | CASSTWTGGETQYF | TGTGCCAGTAGTACCTGGACAGGAGGGGAGACCCAGTACTTC
TRBJ1-2 | TRBV7-9 | NA | once | CASSPDWKYYGYTF | TGTGCCAGCAGCCCCGACTGGAAATACTATGGCTACACCTTC
TRBJ1-5 | TRBV30 | NA | few | CAWSVHSNQPQHF | TGTGCCTGGAGTGTACATAGCAATCAGCCCCAGCATTTT
TRBJ1-2 | TRBV19 | NA | NA | CASSASGIQRGYTF | TGTGCCAGTAGTGCTTCCGGGATCCAAAGAGGCTACACCTTC
TRBJ2-1 | TRBV11-2 | NA | NA | CASSFWANEQFF | TGTGCCAGCAGCTTTTGGGCGAATGAGCAGTTCTTC
TRBJ1-2 | TRBV9 | TRBD1 | NA | CASSVEGRGDYGYTF | TGTGCCAGCAGCGTAGAAGGCAGGGGGGACTATGGCTACACCTTC
TRBJ2-3 | TRBV11-1 | NA | NA | CASSLQGLHTDTQYF | TGTGCCAGCAGCTTACAAGGACTGCACACAGATACGCAGTATTTT
TRBJ2-7 | TRBV5-1 | TRBD2 | few | CASSSGLAGWSGEQYF | TGCGCCAGCAGCTCGGGACTAGCGGGATGGTCGGGCGAGCAGTACTTC
TRBJ1-1 | TRBV5-1 | NA | NA | CASSSQGNTEAFF | TGCGCCAGCAGCAGTCAGGGGAACACTGAAGCTTTCTTT
TRBJ2-1 | TRBV11-3 | TRBD2 | NA | CASSLQTSGNNEQFF | TGTGCCAGCAGCTTACAGACTAGCGGCAACAATGAGCAGTTCTTC
TRBJ2-5 | TRBV5-6 | TRBD2 | NA | CASSYGLAAQETQYF | TGTGCCAGCAGCTACGGACTAGCGGCCCAAGAGACCCAGTACTTC
TRBJ1-3 | TRBV30 | NA | NA | CAWSPGGMGTIYF | TGTGCCTGGAGTCCCGGCGGAATGGGCACCATATATTTT
TRBJ1-6 | TRBV28 | NA | few | CASSRGSSSYNSPLHF | TGTGCCAGCAGTCGTGGTTCTAGCTCCTATAATTCACCCCTCCACTTT
TRBJ1-2 | TRBV6-5 | NA | NA | CASSYSSGVSYGYTF | TGTGCCAGCAGTTACTCCTCGGGGGTGAGCTATGGCTACACCTTC
TRBJ2-3 | TRBV4-2 | TRBD2 | few | CASSQVGEGQTDTQYF | TGTGCCAGCAGCCAAGTCGGGGAGGGTCAAACAGATACGCAGTATTTT
TRBJ2-7 | TRBV11-2 | TRBD2 | NA | CASSQSGSLYEQYF | TGTGCCAGCAGCCAGAGCGGGAGTTTGTACGAGCAGTACTTC
TRBJ1-3 | TRBV15 | TRBD1 | NA | CATSREQGLTGNTIYF | TGTGCCACCAGCAGAGAACAGGGGCTAACTGGAAACACCATATATTTT
TRBJ2-7 | TRBV28 | TRBD2 | NA | CASRLGTSGSYEQYF | TGTGCCAGCAGGTTAGGGACTAGCGGGAGTTACGAGCAGTACTTC
TRBJ1-5 | TRBV10-3 | TRBD1 | NA | CAISRGQDQPQHF | TGTGCCATCAGCCGGGGACAGGATCAGCCCCAGCATTTT
TRBJ2-7 | TRBV28 | TRBD2 | NA | CASRGGNSYEQYF | TGTGCCAGCAGGGGGGGGAACTCCTACGAGCAGTACTTC
TRBJ2-2 | TRBV18 | NA | NA | CASSAGPRELFF | TGTGCCAGCTCCGCGGGCCCGAGGGAGCTGTTTTTT
TRBJ2-3 | TRBV5-1 | TRBD1 | few | CASSLQGATDTQYF | TGCGCCAGCAGCTTACAGGGGGCAACAGATACGCAGTATTTT
TRBJ2-1 | TRBV11-2 | NA | NA | CASSLEYWGDEQFF | TGTGCCAGCAGCTTAGAGTATTGGGGCGATGAGCAGTTCTTC
TRBJ1-1 | TRBV6-5 | NA | NA | CATNRGPNTEAFF | TGTGCCACTAACCGGGGTCCGAACACTGAAGCTTTCTTT
TRBJ1-1 | TRBV29-1 | TRBD1 | NA | CSVTQGEVGAFF | TGCAGCGTAACACAGGGGGAGGTCGGAGCTTTCTTT
TRBJ2-7 | TRBV6-5 | TRBD1 | NA | CASSYWGTGGYEQYF | TGTGCCAGCAGTTACTGGGGGACAGGGGGATACGAGCAGTACTTC
TRBJ2-5 | TRBV19 | NA | NA | CASSGRDRWSETQYF | TGTGCCAGTAGTGGCCGTGACAGGTGGTCGGAGACCCAGTACTTC
TRBJ1-4 | TRBV19 | TRBD1 | NA | CASKTGQGNEKLFF | TGTGCCAGTAAGACGGGACAGGGGAATGAAAAACTGTTTTTT
TRBJ2-1 | TRBV6-6 | TRBD1 | NA | CASTPRDRGNEQFF | TGTGCCAGCACCCCAAGGGACAGGGGGAATGAGCAGTTCTTC
TRBJ1-1 | TRBV30 | NA | NA | CAWNRQENTEAFF | TGTGCCTGGAATCGACAGGAGAACACTGAAGCTTTCTTT
TRBJ2-2 | TRBV10-1 | TRBD2 | NA | CASSDPGLAGSRGELFF | TGCGCCAGCAGTGACCCGGGACTAGCGGGCTCAAGGGGGGAGCTGTTTTTT
TRBJ1-1 | TRBV9 | TRBD1 | NA | CASSVGTGFGTEAFF | TGTGCCAGCAGCGTTGGGACAGGGTTTGGCACTGAAGCTTTCTTT
TRBJ2-7 | TRBV25-1 | NA | NA | CASSEQGGIHSSSYEQYF | TGTGCCAGCAGTGAACAAGGTGGAATTCACTCTAGCTCCTACGAGCAGTACTTC
TRBJ2-1 | TRBV4-2 | NA | NA | CASSRRGLTYNEQFF | TGTGCCAGCAGCCGTCGCGGGTTAACCTACAATGAGCAGTTCTTC
TRBJ1-1 | TRBV28 | TRBD1 | NA | CASSSGGLGTEAFF | TGTGCCAGCAGTTCAGGGGGTTTAGGCACTGAAGCTTTCTTT
TRBJ1-5 | TRBV6-6 | TRBD1 | NA | CASSSGQGPHF | TGTGCCAGCAGTTCGGGACAGGGGCCGCATTTT
TRBJ1-5 | TRBV28 | NA | NA | CASSPPPGTRNSNQPQHF | TGTGCCAGCAGTCCACCTCCGGGGACACGTAATTCCAATCAGCCCCAGCATTTT
TRBJ2-4 | TRBV5-5 | NA | NA | CASSSATGPNIQYF | TGTGCCAGCAGCTCAGCGACAGGACCAAACATTCAGTACTTC